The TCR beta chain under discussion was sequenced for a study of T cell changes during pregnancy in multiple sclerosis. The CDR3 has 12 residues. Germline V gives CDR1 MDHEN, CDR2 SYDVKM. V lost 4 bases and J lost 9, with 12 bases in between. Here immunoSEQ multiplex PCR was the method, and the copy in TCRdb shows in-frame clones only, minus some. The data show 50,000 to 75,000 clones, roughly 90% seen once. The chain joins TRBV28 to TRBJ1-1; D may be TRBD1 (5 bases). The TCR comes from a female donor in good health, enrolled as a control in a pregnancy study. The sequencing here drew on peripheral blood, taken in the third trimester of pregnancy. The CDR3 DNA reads TGTGCCAGCAGTTGGTCCGGGGGGAAAGCTTTCTTT. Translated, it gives CASSWSGGKAFF. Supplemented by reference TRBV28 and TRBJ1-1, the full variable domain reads DVKVTQSSRYLVKRTGEKVFLECVQDMDHENMFWYRQDPGLGLRLIYFSYDVKMKEKGDIPEGYSVSREKKERFSLILESASTNQTSMYLCASSWSGGKAFFGQGTRLTVV.